A single sample is the source of the 15 T cell receptor beta chains below, sequenced in a study of blood T cell repertoires in COVID-19. Generated by immunoSEQ multiplex PCR, the TCRdb table keeps only in-frame clones and is missing some. The repertoire holds about 130,000 clones, with more than 75% as singletons. The specimen was peripheral blood. These receptors were collected from a man aged 60 to 75 with COVID-19, enrolled during active disease.

The J gene is TRBJ2-1, the V gene TRBV28, with 9 bases matching TRBD2. Trimming at V came to 7 bases and at J to 3 bases, leaving 10 bases not matched to a gene. This CDR3 has 16 amino acids. In germline, CDR1 is MDHEN, CDR2 SYDVKM. CDR3: CASTPSRAGGYNEQFF. CDR3 bases: TGTGCCAGCACCCCCTCTCGAGCGGGAGGCTACAATGAGCAGTTCTTC. The whole variable domain, filled in from reference TRBV28 and TRBJ2-1, reads DVKVTQSSRYLVKRTGEKVFLECVQDMDHENMFWYRQDPGLGLRLIYFSYDVKMKEKGDIPEGYSVSREKKERFSLILESASTNQTSMYLCASTPSRAGGYNEQFFGPGTRLTVL.

The chain joins TRBV9 to TRBJ1-3; D uncertain. V was pared by 0 bases and J by 0 bases, with 7 bases between. This CDR3 is built from 15 residues. Germline V CDR1 and CDR2: SGDLS, YYNGEE. CDR3 loop: CASSVGPDSGNTIYF. CDR3 coding DNA: TGTGCCAGCAGCGTAGGGCCCGACTCTGGAAACACCATATATTTT.

A few counts support this clone. The rearrangement joins TRBV6-5 to TRBJ1-5, with 11 bases identical to TRBD1. The length of the CDR3 is 15 residues. Germline CDR1 and CDR2: MNHEY and SVGAGI. After removal of 5 bases from V and 11 bases from J, the junction contained 11 bases not matched to a gene. CDR3 loop: CASSLAGTGGAAQHF. The CDR3 DNA follows: TGTGCCAGCAGTCTCGCCGGGACAGGGGGGGCGGCCCAGCATTTT.

The chain combines TRBV7-3 with TRBJ1-1; D may be TRBD1 (6 bases). Deletions cut 5 bases from V and 2 bases from J, with 9 bases between. The CDR3 consists of 13 residues. Per the germline V gene, CDR1 is SGHTA and CDR2 is FQGTGA. The CDR3 sequence is CASSRTANTEAFF. CDR3 nucleotide sequence: TGTGCCAGCAGCAGGACAGCTAACACTGAAGCTTTCTTT.

The gene calls are TRBV19 and TRBJ2-1, with D maybe TRBD2 (5 bases). The CDR3 is made up of 20 amino acids. Trimming removed 0 bases at V and 0 bases at J, with 21 bases between. Germline V gives CDR1 LNHDA, CDR2 SQIVND (reference sequence). The CDR3 region is CASSIDQLRGQESSYNEQFF. DNA for the CDR3: TGTGCCAGTAGTATAGATCAACTCAGAGGGCAAGAGAGCTCCTACAATGAGCAGTTCTTC. The full variable domain, rest sourced from reference TRBV19 and TRBJ2-1, is DGGITQSPKYLFRKEGQNVTLSCEQNLNHDAMYWYRQDPGQGLRLIYYSQIVNDFQKGDIAEGYSVSREKKESFPLTVTSAQKNPTAFYLCASSIDQLRGQESSYNEQFFGPGTRLTVL.

The V gene is TRBV5-1, the J gene TRBJ2-5; maybe TRBD2 (5 bases). Germline CDR1 reads SGHRS; CDR2 reads YFSETQ. V lost 0 bases to trimming and J lost 5 bases, with 14 bases between them. The CDR3 length is 15 residues. The chain's CDR3 is CASSLEIPKRETQYF. DNA for the CDR3: TGCGCCAGCAGCTTGGAAATACCCAAGCGGGAGACCCAGTACTTC.

The CDR3 region is CASSFGGAIPSPLHF. CDR3 nucleotides: TGCGCCAGCAGCTTTGGGGGCGCGATCCCATCACCCCTCCACTTT. The chain links TRBV5-1 to TRBJ1-6; possibly TRBD1 for D (6 bases). V gave up 2 bases and J gave up 10 bases, with 16 bases separating them. The CDR3 loop spans 15 amino acids. From germline, CDR1 is SGHRS and CDR2 YFSETQ.

Points on this clone: The same CDR3 arises from other DNA sequences in this sample as well. The chain links TRBV28 to TRBJ2-7, with a weak D call TRBD2 (5 bases). The CDR3 consists of 13 residues. V gave up 6 bases and J gave up 7 bases, with 16 bases separating them. Germline V gives CDR1 MDHEN, CDR2 SYDVKM. The CDR3 DNA follows: TGTGCCAGCAGCTCACCCGGAGGCGGAGAGCAGTACTTC. Protein: CASSSPGGGEQYF.

This sequence joins TRBV9 and TRBJ2-2, with 7 bases identical to TRBD2. CDR1 is SGDLS, CDR2 YYNGEE, per germline. This CDR3 has 17 amino acids. J was trimmed by 0 bases and V by 1 base; bases with no gene match: 6. Written as DNA, the CDR3 is TGTGCCAGCAGCGTACCCGGGACTACATCGAACACCGGGGAGCTGTTTTTT. Translation gives CASSVPGTTSNTGELFF.

The chain uses TRBV5-6 and TRBJ2-1; 8 bases line up with TRBD1. V dropped 3 bases and J dropped 4; count of bases not matched to a gene: 9. From germline, CDR1 is SGHDT and CDR2 YYEEEE. The CDR3 is 16 residues long. The CDR3 loop is CASSYLPGQAYNEQFF. The CDR3 nucleotides read TGTGCCAGCAGCTATTTACCGGGACAGGCATACAATGAGCAGTTCTTC.

The V call is TRBV11-2, the J call TRBJ1-1; D gene uncertain. Germline assignment: CDR1 SGHAT and CDR2 FQNNGV. The CDR3 is 14 amino acids. V lost 0 bases and J 1 base, leaving 6 bases between the germline ends. The CDR3 loop is CASSLDFRNTEAFF. CDR3 in DNA: TGTGCCAGCAGCTTAGATTTCCGGAACACTGAAGCTTTCTTT.

This chain uses TRBV18 with TRBJ1-1; 9 bases line up with TRBD1. The J segment lost 7 bases and the V segment lost 5 bases, leaving 14 bases of the junction unmatched. The V gene's germline CDR1 is KGHSH and CDR2 LQKENI. This CDR3 has 16 residues. For the CDR3, the DNA is TGTGCCAGCTCAAGAGCCGGGACAGGGTATATGGGTGAAGCTTTCTTT. Translated: CASSRAGTGYMGEAFF.

The rearrangement joins TRBV9 to TRBJ2-7, with 11 nucleotides matching TRBD2. The CDR3 is made up of 15 amino acids. CDR1 and CDR2 (germline): SGDLS, YYNGEE. The ends lost 3 bases at V and 3 bases at J; junction bases unmatched: 5. CDR3 loop: CASSERLAGFYEQYF. As DNA, the CDR3 is TGTGCCAGCAGCGAACGACTAGCGGGGTTCTACGAGCAGTACTTC.

Only one count was recorded for this clone. This rearrangement joins TRBV4-2 to TRBJ2-1, with 12 bases matching TRBD2. The germline V gene encodes CDR1 LGHNA and CDR2 YNFKEQ. The CDR3 length is 17 residues. V was pared by 3 bases and J by 4 bases, with 7 bases of the junction left unmatched. In DNA form, the CDR3 reads TGTGCCAGCAGCCAGGGAGGACTAGCGGGATCTTACAATGAGCAGTTCTTC. It specifies CASSQGGLAGSYNEQFF.

This rearrangement joins TRBV5-5 to TRBJ2-1; D is perhaps TRBD2 (5 bases). V lost 2 bases and J lost 10, with 7 bases in between. The CDR3 contains 11 residues. Germline CDR1 is SGHKS and CDR2 is YYEKEE (reference sequence). The CDR3 reads CASSLEGEQFF. DNA of the CDR3: TGTGCCAGCAGCTTAGAGGGAGAGCAGTTCTTC.